This entry is about one TCR beta chain. Different DNA sequences within this sample yield the same CDR3. Study processing details: Counts of nucleated cells, estimated from reference gene primer amplification, were obtained. Data came from immunoSEQ multiplex PCR; TCRdb stores just in-frame clones and leaves some out. V and J calls and clone size come straight from that table; D and trimming were deduced from the DNA. The sample lists fewer than 200,000 clones, 88% occurring once. These data belong to a study of blood T cell repertoires in COVID-19. The overall study: Researchers got acute and convalescent COVID-19 samples from the United States, Italy and Spain. PBMCs, B-cell-depleted T cells, or T cells provided the cDNA or gDNA that made up the material.

Losses at the gene ends were 5 bases for V and 4 bases for J; bases not matched to a gene: 1. The CDR3 has 12 amino acids. CDR1 and CDR2 from the germline V gene are LNHDA and SQIVND (reference sequence). The receptor comes from a man aged 55 to 70 with acute or convalescent COVID-19. J is TRBJ1-2 and V is TRBV19; 7 nucleotides match TRBD1. The sample was peripheral blood. The CDR3 protein is CASSRTGYGYTF. The DNA of the CDR3 is TGTGCCAGTAGTCGGACAGGCTATGGCTACACCTTC.